Listed below are T cell receptor beta chains from one sample, sequenced in a study of blood T cell repertoires in COVID-19. Clones were sequenced by immunoSEQ multiplex PCR, and TCRdb holds only the in-frame ones, with some missing. The table includes 65,000 to 90,000 clones, roughly 78% detected once. The sample taken for sequencing was peripheral blood. Receptors originate from a man between 60 and 70 years old with acute or convalescent COVID-19. CDR3s include the opening cysteine and the closing phenylalanine or tryptophan. Each record gives: D gene, J gene, V gene, CDR3 protein, CDR3 DNA. A D gene is named only where the DNA matches it firmly.

d_call: TRBD1; j_call: TRBJ1-6; v_call: TRBV10-3; cdr3_aa: CAIRGTENSPLHF; cdr3_nt: TGTGCCATCAGGGGGACAGAGAATTCACCCCTCCACTTT
d_call: -; j_call: TRBJ1-6; v_call: TRBV21-1; cdr3_aa: CASSKADRKNSPLHF; cdr3_nt: TGTGCCAGCAGCAAAGCGGACAGGAAGAATTCACCCCTCCACTTT
d_call: -; j_call: TRBJ2-5; v_call: TRBV6-5; cdr3_aa: CASTDPTVETQYF; cdr3_nt: TGTGCCAGCACCGATCCGACAGTGGAGACCCAGTACTTC
d_call: TRBD2; j_call: TRBJ2-1; v_call: TRBV27; cdr3_aa: CASSPGLAQNEQFF; cdr3_nt: TGTGCCAGCAGTCCCGGACTAGCGCAGAATGAGCAGTTCTTC
d_call: TRBD1; j_call: TRBJ1-4; v_call: TRBV5-4; cdr3_aa: CASSYQGAGEKLFF; cdr3_nt: TGTGCCAGCAGCTACCAGGGGGCAGGGGAAAAACTGTTTTTT
d_call: -; j_call: TRBJ1-2; v_call: TRBV4-1; cdr3_aa: CASNYVMRGSGYTF; cdr3_nt: TGCGCCAGCAACTATGTAATGCGGGGCAGCGGCTACACCTTC
d_call: -; j_call: TRBJ1-4; v_call: TRBV6-5; cdr3_aa: CASRTGFEEKLFF; cdr3_nt: TGTGCCAGCAGGACAGGATTTGAAGAAAAACTGTTTTTT
d_call: TRBD2; j_call: TRBJ2-3; v_call: TRBV9; cdr3_aa: CASSPMGRLANTDTQYF; cdr3_nt: TGTGCCAGCAGCCCTATGGGGAGACTAGCTAACACAGATACGCAGTATTTT
d_call: -; j_call: TRBJ1-3; v_call: TRBV5-5; cdr3_aa: CASSLAGFSGNTIYF; cdr3_nt: TGTGCCAGCAGCTTGGCTGGCTTCTCTGGAAACACCATATATTTT
d_call: -; j_call: TRBJ1-6; v_call: TRBV29-1; cdr3_aa: CSVRTENSPLHF; cdr3_nt: TGCAGCGTTCGGACAGAGAATTCACCCCTCCACTTT
d_call: -; j_call: TRBJ1-1; v_call: TRBV9; cdr3_aa: CASSVVDSINTEAFF; cdr3_nt: TGTGCCAGCAGCGTAGTCGACAGTATTAACACTGAAGCTTTCTTT